This T cell receptor (beta chain) originates from a study of shared clonotypes between healthy human individuals. Study-wide points: Blood was the sole source, and tissue repertoires probably differ.

About this clone itself: The antigen is not known.

The run depth of the assay was deep. Genomic DNA from each subset was divided evenly over several immunoSEQ plates. TCRdb keeps only in-frame clones here, not all; method: immunoSEQ multiplex PCR. The sample consists of over 2 million clones, around 96% of them appearing once. The CDR3 is 15 residues long. V gave up 2 bases and J gave up 0 bases, with 10 bases separating them. Germline CDR1 and CDR2: MNHNS and SASEGT. In the naive CD8 group, cells lacked CD45RO and were positively selected for CCR7, so terminally differentiated effector memory CD45RA+ cells were left out. This receptor was obtained from a man aged 18 to 29 in good health. The chain is built from TRBV6-1 and TRBJ1-2; no definite D call. Sequencing was performed on naive CD8+ T cells sorted from blood. The CDR3 bases are TGTGCCAGCAGTGAAAGGGAACGGGCTAACTATGGCTACACCTTC. Its protein is CASSERERANYGYTF.